This T cell receptor (beta chain) was profiled in a study of CD8 T cells in Susac syndrome. RNA was extracted with the RNeasy kit, and a quantity of roughly 0.5 to 1 ug was reverse transcribed using random hexamers. Amplification of TCR beta CDR3 was carried out by immunoSEQ multiplex PCR, which covered 54 Vbeta and 13 Jbeta segments. TCRdb ran MiXCR on the immunoSEQ multiplex PCR reads and lists one entry per CDR3 protein. The sample carries over 350,000 distinct CDR3 sequences, approximately 85% recorded once. Sequencing targeted TCR beta in T cells from blood (CD8+ and CD4+). Relapsing-remitting disease, either stable or active, was present in the treatment-naive patients who were the multiple sclerosis controls. The TEMRA cells underwent FACS enrichment, while the CD8+ and CD4+ T cells underwent negative isolation. V was cut by 7 bases and J by 4 bases, with 13 bases left in between. The germline CDR1 and CDR2 sequences are MNHNS and SASEGT. The CDR3 sequence is 13 residues long.

The V call is TRBV6-1, the J call TRBJ2-5; D remains unclear. Sequencing was done on a sample of CD8+ T cells from PBMCs. This clonotype originated in a human donor with multiple sclerosis. CDR3 region: CASTWARRETQYF. The CDR3 DNA is TGTGCCAGCACCTGGGCGAGAAGAGAGACCCAGTACTTC.